This TCR beta chain was identified during a study of blood T cell repertoires in COVID-19. The overall study: There were acute and convalescent COVID-19 samples, and they came from the United States, Italy and Spain. From T cells, B-cell-depleted T cells, or PBMCs came the material, which was cDNA or gDNA.

In the original processing: Reference gene primer amplification yielded estimated nucleated cell counts. The data were produced by immunoSEQ multiplex PCR, yet TCRdb's version contains in-frame clones alone and is incomplete. V and J calls plus clone size are reproduced from that table; the DNA served to infer D and trimming. The sample has some 270,000 clones; about 88% are singletons. The CDR3 contains 14 residues. Trimming took 2 bases from V and 7 from J; bases not matched to a gene: 6. The V gene's germline CDR1 is SGDLS and CDR2 YYNGEE. The TCR originated in a woman between 35 and 50 years old who had recovered from COVID-19. V is TRBV9 and J is TRBJ1-5; 7 nucleotides align to TRBD1. The sequencing sample was made of peripheral blood. CDR3 DNA sequence: TGTGCCAGCAGCGTGGGGGGACAGTCCCAGCCCCAGCATTTT. Its translation: CASSVGGQSQPQHF.